The rows below give T cell receptor beta chains drawn from one sample of a study of T cell responses to AZD1222 COVID-19 vaccine. Produced via immunoSEQ multiplex PCR; TCRdb's table is partial and in-frame only. The sample lists approximately 94,000 clones, about 89% occurring once. The sample in question was peripheral blood, obtained on day 0 of MenACWY control vaccination. These receptors originate from an adult in good health. CDR3s include the opening cysteine and the closing phenylalanine or tryptophan. The D gene is left open where the match is weak.

j_call v_call d_call cdr3_aa cdr3_nt
TRBJ1-5 TRBV18 TRBD1 CASSRRTGGQGQPQHF TGTGCCAGCTCACGACGGACAGGGGGGCAAGGTCAGCCCCAGCATTTT
TRBJ2-1 TRBV2 . CASSALGQASYNEQFF TGTGCCAGCAGTGCCCTAGGGCAGGCCTCCTACAATGAGCAGTTCTTC
TRBJ1-5 TRBV6-2/TRBV6-3 TRBD1 CASSHPGTGDQPQHF TGTGCCAGCAGCCACCCCGGGACAGGGGATCAGCCCCAGCATTTT
TRBJ2-2 TRBV21-1 . CASSKPATQTGELFF TGTGCCAGCAGCAAACCCGCAACGCAGACCGGGGAGCTGTTTTTT
TRBJ2-5 TRBV5-1 TRBD2 CASSSYLRGDQYF TGCGCCAGCAGCTCCTACCTGCGGGGGGATCAATACTTC
TRBJ2-1 TRBV9 . CASSQSGGYNEQFF TGTGCCAGCAGCCAAAGTGGAGGCTACAATGAGCAGTTCTTC
TRBJ2-5 TRBV6-5 TRBD1 CASRDGTGREIQYF TGTGCCAGCAGAGATGGGACAGGGAGGGAGATCCAGTACTTC
TRBJ1-2 TRBV9 . CASSVGELSYGYTF TGTGCCAGCAGCGTGGGGGAGTTGAGCTATGGCTACACCTTC
TRBJ1-6 TRBV5-6 . CASSLAGFGSPLHF TGTGCCAGCAGCTTGGCAGGGTTCGGTTCACCCCTCCACTTT
TRBJ1-1 TRBV4-3 . CASSQDIGKNTEAFF TGCGCCAGCAGCCAAGATATTGGCAAGAACACTGAAGCTTTCTTT
TRBJ1-6 TRBV19 . CASSTAGRSPLHF TGTGCCAGTAGTACCGCTGGGAGGTCACCCCTCCACTTT
TRBJ2-1 TRBV10-1 . CASSENRGVNEQFF TGCGCCAGCAGTGAGAATCGAGGCGTCAATGAGCAGTTCTTC
TRBJ2-3 TRBV27 TRBD1 CASSFYDRVNTQYF TGTGCCAGCAGTTTCTACGACAGGGTGAATACGCAGTATTTT
TRBJ2-4 TRBV7-2 . CASSLEGQGIQYF TGTGCCAGCAGCTTAGAGGGGCAGGGCATTCAGTACTTC
TRBJ1-5 TRBV2 . CASSEMRGQQPQHF TGTGCCAGCAGTGAGATGAGAGGGCAGCAGCCCCAGCATTTT
TRBJ1-5 TRBV2 . CASRAYSNQPQHF TGTGCCAGCCGGGCCTATAGCAATCAGCCCCAGCATTTT
TRBJ2-7 TRBV19 . CASSPTPGTYEQYF TGTGCCAGTAGTCCCACTCCGGGAACCTACGAGCAGTACTTC
TRBJ1-2 TRBV7-3 TRBD1 CASSVRTGQGPLVYGYTF TGTGCCAGCAGCGTCAGAACGGGACAGGGGCCCCTCGTCTATGGCTACACCTTC